This TCR beta chain stems from a study of blood T cell repertoires in COVID-19. The overall study: Collection of acute and convalescent COVID-19 samples took place in the United States, Italy and Spain. In each case, the material was cDNA or gDNA derived from T cells, B-cell-depleted T cells, or PBMCs.

Seattle researchers signed up patients amid active infection and tracked them longitudinally. V shed 7 bases and J shed 3 bases, with 21 bases lying between them. The CDR3 has 16 residues. Germline V lookup: CDR1 LNHDA, CDR2 SQIVND (reference sequence). In the study's own analysis: Amplification of reference gene primers provided the estimated nucleated cell counts. Method: immunoSEQ multiplex PCR; TCRdb's copy keeps in-frame clones and lacks some. V, J and clone size were drawn from that table, and D and trimming were deduced from the DNA. The table records 220,000 or so clones, approximately 86% of them present only once.

The genes are TRBV19 and TRBJ2-5; TRBD1 is a possible D gene (6 bases). Sequencing was performed on peripheral blood. The TCR originated in a woman between 50 and 59 years old with COVID-19, enrolled during active disease. CDR3 nucleotide sequence: TGTGCCAGTAAGGGGGTTCGAAGAACTGGGGAAGAGACCCAGTACTTC. Amino acids: CASKGVRRTGEETQYF.